The rows below give T cell receptor beta chains drawn from one sample of a study of blood T cell repertoires in COVID-19. The assay was immunoSEQ multiplex PCR, and TCRdb's table has in-frame clones only and misses some. The sample records 200,000 to 250,000 clones, roughly four fifths being singletons. Sequenced sample: peripheral blood. The receptor source for this set is a woman older than 75 with acute or convalescent COVID-19. Both conserved end residues are part of each CDR3. The D gene is left open where the match is weak. Size tells how often a clone was seen (once, few, many) or the class of an expanded clone, and some rows leave it out.

d_call | j_call | clone_size | v_call | cdr3_nt | cdr3_aa
. | TRBJ1-4 | . | TRBV28 | TGTGCCAGCAGTTTAGGTTACTCAACTAATGAAAAACTGTTTTTT | CASSLGYSTNEKLFF
. | TRBJ1-6 | few | TRBV6-5 | TGTGCCACCGCCCCCCGTAGAACGGATTCACCCCTCCACTTT | CATAPRRTDSPLHF
TRBD1 | TRBJ1-2 | once | TRBV5-6 | TGTGCCAGCAGCCATAACAGGGGAGTTAACTATGGCTACACCTTC | CASSHNRGVNYGYTF
TRBD1 | TRBJ2-3 | . | TRBV25-1 | TGTGCCAGCAGTGAAAAGGGCAGGGGGCGACTAGATACGCAGTATTTT | CASSEKGRGRLDTQYF
TRBD2 | TRBJ2-1 | . | TRBV7-2 | TGTGCCAGCAGCTCGCGGACTAGCGGGAATTACAATGAGCAGTTCTTC | CASSSRTSGNYNEQFF
. | TRBJ1-5 | . | TRBV28 | TGTGCCACCCAGGGATCTAATCAGCCCCAGCATTTT | CATQGSNQPQHF
. | TRBJ1-5 | . | TRBV6-5 | TGTGCCAGCAGTCCTTATGCAGGGGCCGGACAGCCCCAGCATTTT | CASSPYAGAGQPQHF
. | TRBJ1-1 | . | TRBV11-3 | TGTGCCAGCAGCTTAGGTACAGGGACTGAAGCTTTCTTT | CASSLGTGTEAFF
. | TRBJ2-3 | . | TRBV28 | TGTGCCAGCAGCCTTATTAGCGGAGGCACAGATACGCAGTATTTT | CASSLISGGTDTQYF
TRBD1 | TRBJ1-4 | . | TRBV15 | TGTGCCACCAGCAGAGATCGCGTACAGGGGGCAAGCTTAAAACTGTTTTTT | CATSRDRVQGASLKLFF
TRBD1 | TRBJ1-6 | . | TRBV5-5 | TGTGCCAGCAGCACGGACAGGGGGAGCTCCTATAATTCACCCCTCCACTTT | CASSTDRGSSYNSPLHF
TRBD1 | TRBJ1-2 | . | TRBV29-1 | TGCAGCGTTACGGACAGGGGAGTTGGCTACACCTTC | CSVTDRGVGYTF
TRBD2 | TRBJ2-7 | . | TRBV20-1 | TGCAGTGCCAGTAGGCTAGCGGGGGGAGGCGAGCAGTACTTC | CSASRLAGGGEQYF
TRBD1 | TRBJ2-2 | . | TRBV7-2 | TGTGCCAGCAGTCAAAGAGGGACAGGGGGCGCAGGCGGGGAGCTGTTTTTT | CASSQRGTGGAGGELFF
TRBD1 | TRBJ1-4 | . | TRBV29-1 | TGCAGCGTCCGCGGACAGGGAGGAGAAAAACTGTTTTTT | CSVRGQGGEKLFF
. | TRBJ1-3 | few | TRBV10-3 | TGTGCCATCAGTGACCCAGGGGTTCCTGGAAACACCATATATTTT | CAISDPGVPGNTIYF
. | TRBJ1-1 | . | TRBV27 | TGTGCCAGCAGTTCGTTGGCCAAGAACACTGAAGCTTTCTTT | CASSSLAKNTEAFF
TRBD2 | TRBJ2-3 | . | TRBV5-3 | TGTGCCAGAAGCGTAGCGGGGCCCGCAGATACGCAGTATTTT | CARSVAGPADTQYF
TRBD1 | TRBJ2-5 | . | TRBV27 | TGTGCCAGCAGTTTTTCCCCAGGGGGCACAGAGACCCAGTACTTC | CASSFSPGGTETQYF
TRBD2 | TRBJ2-7 | once | TRBV7-9 | TGTGCCAGCAGCTCCGTAGCGGGAACCGATGAGCAGTACTTC | CASSSVAGTDEQYF
. | TRBJ1-6 | few | TRBV2 | TGTGCCAGCAGTGCGTTCACAGGGATTCGTAATTCACCCCTCCACTTT | CASSAFTGIRNSPLHF
TRBD1 | TRBJ1-4 | . | TRBV7-7 | TGTGCCAGCGAACGAGGGACAGTAGCTCGAGGTAATGAAAAACTGTTTTTT | CASERGTVARGNEKLFF
TRBD1 | TRBJ1-2 | . | TRBV6-5 | TGTGCCAGCAGTTATCGGGGGACAGATGGCTACACCTTC | CASSYRGTDGYTF
. | TRBJ2-7 | . | TRBV3-1/TRBV3-2 | TGTGCCAGCAGCCAAGATCGTTCGATCAGAAACCCCTACGAGCAGTACTTC | CASSQDRSIRNPYEQYF
TRBD1 | TRBJ1-2 | once | TRBV30 | TGTGCCTGGACCCCGGGACAGAGCTATGGCTACACCTTC | CAWTPGQSYGYTF
TRBD2 | TRBJ2-1 | . | TRBV4-1 | TGCGCCAGCAGCCAAGCCCAGCGGGGGGCCAATGAGCAGTTCTTC | CASSQAQRGANEQFF
. | TRBJ2-7 | . | TRBV19 | TGTGCCAGTAGTATTCGACAAACCTACGAGCAGTACTTC | CASSIRQTYEQYF
TRBD2 | TRBJ2-5 | . | TRBV24-1 | TGTGCCACCAGTGATGGGAAGACTAGCGGGAGAGGGGAGACCCAGTACTTC | CATSDGKTSGRGETQYF
TRBD1 | TRBJ2-7 | . | TRBV5-8 | TGTGCCAGCAGCTCAGTCTCCGGGACAGGGGATATACATGGGCAGTACTTC | CASSSVSGTGDIHGQYF
. | TRBJ1-6 | . | TRBV11-2 | TGTGCCAGCAGCTTAGATGAGGGCTATAATTCACCCCTCCACTTT | CASSLDEGYNSPLHF
TRBD1 | TRBJ2-5 | once | TRBV5-1 | TGCGCCAGCAGCTTACAGGGGTTACAAGAGACCCAGTACTTC | CASSLQGLQETQYF
. | TRBJ2-5 | . | TRBV20-1 | TGCAGTGCTACTGGCAGGGAGACCCAGTACTTC | CSATGRETQYF
TRBD1 | TRBJ1-4 | . | TRBV3-1/TRBV3-2 | TGTGCCAGCAGCACCGGACAGGGGTTGGGCGAAAAACTGTTTTTT | CASSTGQGLGEKLFF
. | TRBJ2-7 | . | TRBV12-1 | TGTGCCAGCAGCTTCAGGGGGCGGTCGAGGGAGCAGTACTTC | CASSFRGRSREQYF
TRBD1 | TRBJ1-1 | . | TRBV14 | TGTGCCAGCAGCTTTGGACAGGTTTTTATGTCTGAAGCTTTCTTT | CASSFGQVFMSEAFF
TRBD2 | TRBJ2-1 | . | TRBV4-2 | TGTGCCAGCAGCCAAGAAGGAGCGGGGAGTCGGAATGAGCAGTTCTTC | CASSQEGAGSRNEQFF
TRBD2 | TRBJ2-2 | . | TRBV7-9 | TGTGCCAGCAGCTTAGGGGGGGAGGGCCTGAGCACCGGGGAGCTGTTTTTT | CASSLGGEGLSTGELFF
. | TRBJ2-7 | . | TRBV7-2 | TGTGCCAGCAGCTCGAGCGGATTGGCACTACTGAAAAACGAGCAGTACTTC | CASSSSGLALLKNEQYF
TRBD2 | TRBJ2-1 | . | TRBV14 | TGTGCCAGCAGCCAAGGTGCGGGGGGACTAGCGGGGAACTACAATGAGCAGTTCTTC | CASSQGAGGLAGNYNEQFF
. | TRBJ1-1 | . | TRBV7-9 | TGTGCCAGCAGCTTAGGCGGCTGGAACACTGAAGCTTTCTTT | CASSLGGWNTEAFF
TRBD2 | TRBJ2-3 | . | TRBV19 | TGTGCCAGTAGTACGACTAGCGGGGGGGCGTATACGCAGTATTTT | CASSTTSGGAYTQYF
TRBD2 | TRBJ2-7 | . | TRBV29-1 | TGCAGCGGTGGACTAGCGGTTGGCTACGAGCAGTACTTC | CSGGLAVGYEQYF
. | TRBJ2-7 | . | TRBV12-3/TRBV12-4 | TGTGCCAGCAGTTCTCAGGGATCCTACGAGCAGTACTTC | CASSSQGSYEQYF
. | TRBJ1-6 | . | TRBV28 | TGTGCCATCCCAGAGGTGACAGGAGTAAATTCACCCCTCCACTTT | CAIPEVTGVNSPLHF
. | TRBJ1-5 | . | TRBV4-3 | TGCGCCAGCAGCTTGGGGACTTCGCGCAATCAGCCCCAGCATTTT | CASSLGTSRNQPQHF
. | TRBJ1-1 | . | TRBV18 | TGTGCCAGCTCACCGCAGGGGCCGGGCACTGAAGCTTTCTTT | CASSPQGPGTEAFF
TRBD1 | TRBJ2-7 | . | TRBV6-5 | TGTGCCAGCAGTCTCAACAGGGGCTCGGGCGAGCAGTACTTC | CASSLNRGSGEQYF
TRBD1 | TRBJ2-3 | . | TRBV5-1 | TGCGCCAGCAGCTTAACAGGGGGCTTGGGCACAGATACGCAGTATTTT | CASSLTGGLGTDTQYF
. | TRBJ1-2 | . | TRBV5-1 | TGCGCCAGCAGCTTTGGGGGCCTCGACGATGGCTACACCTTC | CASSFGGLDDGYTF
. | TRBJ1-1 | . | TRBV9 | TGTGCCAGCAGCGTAGGGGGGCGGGCATCTGAAGCTTTCTTT | CASSVGGRASEAFF
TRBD2 | TRBJ2-3 | . | TRBV18 | TGTGCCAGCTCACCAGCGGGAGGCACAGATACGCAGTATTTT | CASSPAGGTDTQYF
. | TRBJ2-3 | . | TRBV15 | TGTGCCACCAGCAGAGATCTCGTGGCAACCTTCACAGATACGCAGTATTTT | CATSRDLVATFTDTQYF